The clone carrying this TCR beta chain was seen more than once but under ten times. Its specificity is unknown. This entry belongs to a study of high-grade serous ovarian cancer treatment subgroups. Broader study findings: Different patients shared almost no repertoire; same-patient tumors shared about 0.11 to 0.85.

The CDR3 runs to 15 residues. V lost 4 bases, J lost 4 bases, and 16 bases lay in between. The germline V gene has CDR1 LNHDA and CDR2 SQIVND (reference sequence). The tumor samples were collected prior to definitive surgery or chemotherapy. Assay: immunoSEQ multiplex PCR; the TCRdb copy retains only in-frame clones and omits some. Altogether a few thousand clones are present, 70% to 85% being singletons, with the ten largest covering approximately 9%. This receptor was taken from a human donor with high-grade serous ovarian cancer. The gene calls are TRBV19 and TRBJ1-2, with D tentatively TRBD1 (5 bases). The material sequenced was tumor tissue. CDR3 nucleotide sequence: TGTGCCAGTAGTACTTTAAGGGGATCGTCCTATGGCTACACCTTC. Translation gives CASSTLRGSSYGYTF. The full variable domain, completed using reference TRBV19 and TRBJ1-2, is DGGITQSPKYLFRKEGQNVTLSCEQNLNHDAMYWYRQDPGQGLRLIYYSQIVNDFQKGDIAEGYSVSREKKESFPLTVTSAQKNPTAFYLCASSTLRGSSYGYTFGSGTRLTVV.